In this sample, the clone carrying this T cell receptor (beta chain) turned up once. Its antigen is as yet unknown. Study processing details: Samples ranged from about 23,224 to 690,600 TCRs, with a median of roughly 95,000. TCRdb recomputed calls from the RACE reads with MiXCR, one row per CDR3 protein. The V and J calls and clone size are TCRdb's, not the authors'. The sample has around 71,000 distinct CDR3 sequences, over 7.5% seen once. V was trimmed by 2 bases and J by 2 bases, leaving 16 bases between them. This CDR3 region has 16 residues. Germline CDR1 MNHEY, CDR2 SVGEGT. The record originates from a study of human T cells and chemical hapten exposure. General study results and limits: TCRs whose frequency exceeded 1 in 1000 remained the same following DPC sensitization.

Noted time point: patch test 1, 2 weeks after DPC sensitization. Treatment reported: therapeutic diphenylcyclopropenone sensitization with weekly scalp DPC. The TCR originated in a woman aged 40-49 years with alopecia areata. Some clones in this sample may be carry-over from other donors' samples. This specimen was whole blood, taken in connection with sensitization to the hapten diphenylcyclopropenone (DPC). The gene calls are TRBV6-2 or TRBV6-3 and TRBJ2-7; D is unresolved. The CDR3 DNA reads as TGTGCCAGCAGTTACGGGAAGGCCAGCTCAACCTACGAGCAGTACTTC. This codes for CASSYGKASSTYEQYF.